This T cell receptor beta chain appears in the sequencing data of a study of neurological immune-mediated disorders. Study-wide background: Multiple sclerosis patients numbered some 35, of whom about 31 were relapsing-remitting and 3 secondary progressive.

The authors produced cDNA by 5'RACE using 10-nucleotide random UMIs. Each CDR3 protein gets one entry after TCRdb re-called the 5' RACE reads with MiXCR. The sample has 85,000 to 100,000 distinct CDR3 sequences, 3.5% seen once. Study findings and constraints: Phylogenetic grouping assigned the repertoires of 18 of 34 multiple sclerosis patients to a single related-CDR3 cluster, representing a possible signature.

Unsorted libraries came from 2 million PBMCs stored at -80 °C. This clonotype was found many times. The antigen remains undetermined. The CDR3 has 14 residues. The V gene lost 0 bases and the J gene lost 3 bases, with 9 bases spanning the gap. Looked up from germline, CDR1 is DFQATT and CDR2 is SNEGSKA (reference sequence). The chain recombines TRBV20-1 with TRBJ1-5, with D maybe TRBD1 (5 bases). This receptor was identified in a woman younger than 30 with multiple sclerosis. What was sequenced was PBMCs. The CDR3 region is CSARDRQHNQPQHF. CDR3 nucleotide sequence: TGCAGTGCTAGAGATCGACAGCACAATCAGCCCCAGCATTTT.